The rows below give T cell receptor beta chains drawn from one sample of a study of shared clonotypes between healthy human individuals. The table came from immunoSEQ multiplex PCR; TCRdb's copy has only in-frame clones and leaves some out. The sample contains 2 million to 2.5 million clones, approximately 94% of which appear only once. Specimen: naive CD4+ T cells sorted from blood. These receptors were obtained from a man aged 18-30 years in good health. The conserved cysteine and the conserved F or W are not part of the CDR3 here.

>TRBV30|TRBJ1-4|12
AWGRLTSNEKLF
>TRBV4-1|TRBJ2-1|14
ASSQLSTSGGHEQF
>TRBV18|TRBJ1-1|13
ASSPGQTKNTEAF
>TRBV2|TRBJ2-1|12
ASSESAPYNEQF
>TRBV6-5|TRBJ1-5|12
ASSYEGSNQPQH
>TRBV28|TRBJ1-5|13
ASLSPTPGLWVQH
>TRBV5-8|TRBJ2-5|10
ASSLGLDTQY
>TRBV2|TRBJ2-2|13
ASNLLGGGTGELF
>TRBV27|TRBJ1-6|12
ASSPWAGDSPLH
>TRBV19|TRBJ1-5|13
ASSTTGSSHQPQH
>TRBV21-1|TRBJ1-4|12
ASRGTGWSEKLF
>TRBV12-2|TRBJ1-2|11
ASRLSEYYGYT
>TRBV19|TRBJ2-7|11
ASSSQGAHEQY
>TRBV5-6|TRBJ2-3|14
ASSLDRQGATDTQY
>TRBV11-1|TRBJ1-1|12
ASSLGGQSLQAF
>TRBV6-1|TRBJ1-5|13
ASTPSMMSNQPQH
>TRBV5-1|TRBJ2-1|13
ASSPGTSVYNEQF
>TRBV4-2|TRBJ1-2|10
ASSQERYGYT
>TRBV2|TRBJ2-3|12
ASRLLPNTDTQY